This is a list of T cell receptor beta chains from one sample in a study of T cell responses to AZD1222 COVID-19 vaccine. Sequencing was performed with immunoSEQ multiplex PCR; in TCRdb, only in-frame clones are kept and a portion is missing. The table includes more than 95,000 clones, approximately 87% detected once. The sample was peripheral blood, taken on day 0 of AZD1222 vaccination. Receptor source: an adult in good health. Each CDR3 is given with its conserved first and last residue. D genes are given only for firm matches. Clone size is shown for a subset of rows, as once, few, many or a class of expanded clone.

DNA	CDR3	length	V	D	J	size
TGTGCCAGCAGCCAAGGGGGTTACACTGAAGCTTTCTTT	CASSQGGYTEAFF	13	TRBV14	.	TRBJ1-1	.
TGCAGTGCTAGTGGAGCAAAGGGGGCCACTGAAGCTTTCTTT	CSASGAKGATEAFF	14	TRBV20-1	TRBD1	TRBJ1-1	once
TGCAGTGGACTAGCGGGAGTTGAGCAGTTCTTC	CSGLAGVEQFF	11	TRBV20-1	TRBD2	TRBJ2-1	.
TGTGCCAGAACTAGCGAGGGGGACCACAATGAGCAGTTCTTC	CARTSEGDHNEQFF	14	TRBV25-1	.	TRBJ2-1	once
TGTGCCAGCAGCCAAATCGGGCTGAATAATTCACCCCTCCACTTT	CASSQIGLNNSPLHF	15	TRBV16	.	TRBJ1-6	.
TGTGCCAGCAGCCTGGACCCAACCTCCTACGAGCAGTACTTC	CASSLDPTSYEQYF	14	TRBV7-9	.	TRBJ2-7	.
TGTGCCAGCAGCTCCGACTTAGCGACCAATGAGCAGTTCTTC	CASSSDLATNEQFF	14	TRBV7-9	.	TRBJ2-1	few
TGTGCCAGCAGCCCTGGGGTTGGGACACCGAACACTGAAGCTTTCTTT	CASSPGVGTPNTEAFF	16	TRBV11-3	.	TRBJ1-1	.
TGTGCCAGCAGCCTTGACCTGGGGTCCTACAATGAGCAGTTCTTC	CASSLDLGSYNEQFF	15	TRBV7-3	.	TRBJ2-1	.
TGTGCCAGCAGCGCGGGCCCAAACCAAGAGACCCAGTACTTC	CASSAGPNQETQYF	14	TRBV7-6	.	TRBJ2-5	.
TGTGCCAGCAGCCCCGCAGCTAACTATGGCTACACCTTC	CASSPAANYGYTF	13	TRBV6-5	.	TRBJ1-2	.
TGTGCCAGTAGTATCCTTCGGGGGAGCTCCTACAATGAGCAGTTCTTC	CASSILRGSSYNEQFF	16	TRBV19	.	TRBJ2-1	.
TGTGCCAGCAGACGCCGGGGCCTCTCCTACAATGAGCAGTTCTTC	CASRRRGLSYNEQFF	15	TRBV6-5	.	TRBJ2-1	.
TGTGCCAGTAGTCTCCGGGGTAATGGAAACACCATATATTTT	CASSLRGNGNTIYF	14	TRBV19	.	TRBJ1-3	.
TGTGCCAGCAGCTTCAGGACAGGCAACTCCTACAATGAGCAGTTCTTC	CASSFRTGNSYNEQFF	16	TRBV7-6	TRBD1	TRBJ2-1	.
TGTGCCAGCAGCTCACGAATCGAGTACACTGAAGCTTTCTTT	CASSSRIEYTEAFF	14	TRBV7-8	.	TRBJ1-1	.
TGTGCCAGCAGTGAAGCAGGGTGGTATCCGAACACTGAAGCTTTCTTT	CASSEAGWYPNTEAFF	16	TRBV2	.	TRBJ1-1	.
TGTGCCAGCAGCCGAGACAGGGGGCGAGATACGCAGTATTTT	CASSRDRGRDTQYF	14	TRBV11-2	TRBD1	TRBJ2-3	.
TGTGCCTGGGCAGGGGGCAGCTATGGCTACACCTTC	CAWAGGSYGYTF	12	TRBV30	TRBD1	TRBJ1-2	.
TGTGCCAGTACTGAGGCAGGGATCACTGAAGCTTTCTTT	CASTEAGITEAFF	13	TRBV19	.	TRBJ1-1	once
TGTGCCAGCAGTAAACTTGTGGGGGGAATAGGCTACGAGCAGTACTTC	CASSKLVGGIGYEQYF	16	TRBV28	.	TRBJ2-7	.
TGTGCTAGCAGCCAGCCGGGACAGGGGGCTTCTCAGCCCCAGCATTTT	CASSQPGQGASQPQHF	16	TRBV7-7	TRBD1	TRBJ1-5	.
TGTGCCAGCAGCCAAGATCCCCCAGGATCGGGAGCTAACTATGGCTACACCTTC	CASSQDPPGSGANYGYTF	18	TRBV4-2	.	TRBJ1-2	.
TGTGCCAGCAGGCGTCCCGGGACAGGGGGAGGATATGGCTACACCTTC	CASRRPGTGGGYGYTF	16	TRBV2	TRBD1	TRBJ1-2	.
TGTGCCAGCAGCGTAGGTTCAGGGGGCCGGAGCACAGATACGCAGTATTTT	CASSVGSGGRSTDTQYF	17	TRBV9	TRBD1	TRBJ2-3	.
TGTGCCTGGAGCCCCCCAAGAGCCGGGACAGGGGTAAGAGTGGACTATGGCTACACCTTC	CAWSPPRAGTGVRVDYGYTF	20	TRBV30	TRBD1	TRBJ1-2	.
TGTGCCAGCAGCTTAAGGCGGGAGGCGTACAATGAGCAGTTCTTC	CASSLRREAYNEQFF	15	TRBV7-2	TRBD2	TRBJ2-1	.
TGTGCCAGCAGCTTGGGGGGCATAAACCCCTCTGGAAACACCATATATTTT	CASSLGGINPSGNTIYF	17	TRBV5-4	.	TRBJ1-3	.
TGTGCCAGCCGACTAGCGGGTATTCCCTCCTACGAGCAGTACTTC	CASRLAGIPSYEQYF	15	TRBV7-2	TRBD2	TRBJ2-7	.
TGTGCCAGCAGCCCCGGACTCGGTGAAGCTTTCTTT	CASSPGLGEAFF	12	TRBV12-3/TRBV12-4	.	TRBJ1-1	.
TGTGCCAGCAGCTTGGCTTGGCGCTCTGGGGCCAACGTCCTGACTTTC	CASSLAWRSGANVLTF	16	TRBV5-6	.	TRBJ2-6	.
TGCGCCAGCAGCCCCGGAGGGCAGGGGGCTGGTGGCTACACCTTC	CASSPGGQGAGGYTF	15	TRBV4-1	TRBD1	TRBJ1-2	.
TGCAGCGTTGGCCCTCGACACAGTCCCGCGGGCTACACCTTC	CSVGPRHSPAGYTF	14	TRBV29-1	.	TRBJ1-2	.
TGTGCCAGCTCACCGACTAGCGGGGGTCCCACAGATACGCAGTATTTT	CASSPTSGGPTDTQYF	16	TRBV18	TRBD2	TRBJ2-3	.
TGCGCCAGCAGCTTGGCTCCAAACACCGGGGAGCTGTTTTTT	CASSLAPNTGELFF	14	TRBV5-1	.	TRBJ2-2	.
TGTGCCAGCAGTGAAGCTAGCGGGGGTGTGATTGGCACAGATACGCAGTATTTT	CASSEASGGVIGTDTQYF	18	TRBV2	TRBD2	TRBJ2-3	once
TGTGCCAGCAGCTTGGGTGGGACAACTAACTACGAGCAGTACTTC	CASSLGGTTNYEQYF	15	TRBV5-4	.	TRBJ2-7	.
TGTGCCACCAGTGAGGATTCACAGGGGGTCGATGAGCAGTTCTTC	CATSEDSQGVDEQFF	15	TRBV24-1	TRBD1	TRBJ2-1	.
TGCAGTGCTAGGGGGGAGACCCAGTACTTC	CSARGETQYF	10	TRBV20-1	.	TRBJ2-5	.
TGTGCCAGCAGTCTCCCAGAGGGCAGGCGCAGAGGCTACACCTTC	CASSLPEGRRRGYTF	15	TRBV6-5	.	TRBJ1-2	.
TGTGCCAGCAGCTTAGACGGGGGGCCCGGGGAGCTGTTTTTT	CASSLDGGPGELFF	14	TRBV7-9	.	TRBJ2-2	.